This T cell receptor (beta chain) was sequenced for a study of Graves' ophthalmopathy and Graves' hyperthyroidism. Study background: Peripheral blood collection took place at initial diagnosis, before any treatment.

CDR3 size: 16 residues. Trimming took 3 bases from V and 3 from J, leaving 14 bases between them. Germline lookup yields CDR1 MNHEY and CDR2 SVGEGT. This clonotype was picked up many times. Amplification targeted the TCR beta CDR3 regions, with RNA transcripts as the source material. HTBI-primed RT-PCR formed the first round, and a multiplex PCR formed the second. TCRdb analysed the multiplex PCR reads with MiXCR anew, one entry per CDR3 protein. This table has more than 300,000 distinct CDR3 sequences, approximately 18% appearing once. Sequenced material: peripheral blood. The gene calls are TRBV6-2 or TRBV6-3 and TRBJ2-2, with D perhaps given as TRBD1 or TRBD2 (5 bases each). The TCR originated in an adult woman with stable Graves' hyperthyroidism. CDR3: CASSYSGALYTGELFF. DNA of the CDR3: TGTGCCAGCAGTTATTCCGGGGCGCTTTACACCGGGGAGCTGTTTTTT.